The sequence of this T cell receptor (beta chain) was determined in a study of shared clonotypes between healthy human individuals. Study summary: Each donor contributed plates that comprised three CD4 naive, three CD4 memory, two CD8 naive and one CD8 memory.

Remarks on this clone: The sample carries other DNA sequences with the same CDR3.

Clones were read by immunoSEQ multiplex PCR, and TCRdb kept only the in-frame ones, dropping some. The table records hundreds of thousands of clones, around 70% of them present only once. The CDR3 totals 13 residues. Trimming cost V 4 bases and J 3 bases, with 9 bases left between them. Per germline, CDR1 KGHSH and CDR2 LQKENI. The TCR originated in a man aged 25-45 years in good health. Sequencing was carried out using memory CD4+ T cells sorted from blood. Subset in this sample: CD45RA-negative fraction. The chain links TRBV18 to TRBJ1-1, with TRBD1 as a possible D gene (5 bases). The CDR3 sequence: CASSHGGDTEAFF. The CDR3 nucleotides are TGTGCCAGCTCACATGGGGGGGACACTGAAGCTTTCTTT.